This T cell receptor (beta chain) was obtained from a study of chemoradiotherapy in HPV16-positive cancers. Across the whole study: Candidate HPV-specific T-cell clones and common TCR motifs came from functional assays in a couple of HPV16-positive patients.

Sequencing was performed with immunoSEQ multiplex PCR; in TCRdb, only in-frame clones are kept and a portion is missing. Counted here are approximately 11,000 clones, roughly 76% occurring once; the ten biggest clones make up more than 0.75%. Repertoires were sampled repeatedly during chemoradiotherapy. Study results and caveats: Only two HPV16-positive patients supplied the functional HPV-specificity definition.

This CDR3 has 15 amino acids. The germline CDR1 and CDR2 sequences are SGHTA and FQGTGA. Trimming cost V 3 bases and J 6 bases, with 14 bases left between them. A word on this clone: The target antigen is unknown.

This specimen was taken from a patient who underwent chemoradiotherapy. The chain combines TRBV7-3 with TRBJ2-2; the D gene is possibly TRBD1 (5 bases). The clonotype comes from a human donor with HPV-associated anogenital cancer. The CDR3 coding sequence is TGTGCCAGCAGCTTCCTTTCAGGGTTCTCCGGGGAGCTGTTTTTT. Its translation is CASSFLSGFSGELFF.